This T cell receptor (beta chain) stems from a study of chemoradiotherapy in HPV16-positive cancers (dated by TCRdb to between 2020 and 2023). About the study as a whole: Candidate HPV-specific T-cell clones and common TCR motifs were defined through functional T-cell assays on cells from a couple of HPV16-positive patients. The study asked whether T-cell immunity to the HPV oncoproteins E6 and E7 changes during chemoradiotherapy and whether this immunity affects survival. The candidate HPV-specific TCRs and motifs were subsequently tracked in TCR repertoires obtained from some 80 patients with HPV-related cancers. The paper's findings and limits, for the study overall: The functional definition of HPV-specific T cells was derived from only a couple of HPV16-positive patients, and the survival association was reported for HPV16-positive patients. Expansion of candidate HPV-specific clones and E7-related TCR motifs was observed in the tumor microenvironment during treatment, whereas no such expansion was observed for non-HPV-specific T cells. Among HPV16-positive patients, expansion of HPV-responsive T cells during chemoradiotherapy was associated with better recurrence-free survival.

As to this clone: It has no known antigen specificity. No clone much larger than this one lies a single base away; base qualities are absent.

The library was generated by the immunoSEQ multiplex PCR assay. Entries here come from immuneACCESS through TCRdb and include only in-frame sequences with V and J called. Some clones fail to appear in such tables; in the studies checked, an unresolved V gene covers under half of the shortfall, and the cause of the remainder is unknown. In this sample the table shows roughly 7,300 clones, about 84% of which occur a single time. The top ten clonotypes cover under 2.5% of the sample. The germline V gene specifies SNHLY as CDR1 and FYNNEI as CDR2. Unmatched junction bases come to 7, with V trimmed by 7 bases and J by 2 bases. The CDR3 contains 14 residues, cysteine and phenylalanine counted. The sequence is cut down to CDR3 DNA, 42 bases in frame from base 1. Because repertoires were sampled repeatedly during chemoradiotherapy, clonal expansion in the tumor microenvironment could be followed.

The chain is made from TRBV2 and TRBJ2-5, and TRBD1 aligns with 7 junction nucleotides. The sample was gathered from a patient who underwent chemoradiotherapy. This receptor was taken from a human donor with HPV-associated anogenital cancer. The DNA sequence reads TGTGCCAGCATCGGGACAGAGTTTCAAGAGACCCAGTACTTC. It specifies CASIGTEFQETQYF.